This TCR beta chain was captured in a study of cytomegalovirus exposure and HLA in healthy donors. Study conclusions and caveats: Reported performance of the classifier showed diagnosis of cytomegalovirus status with high specificity and sensitivity. The authors enumerated 150 to 200 TCR beta chains as linked to cytomegalovirus.

Germline V gene data show CDR1 as SGHVS and CDR2 as FNYEAQ. The CDR3 spans 16 residues. Trimming stripped 5 bases from V and 4 bases from J, with 17 bases between. Concerning this clone itself: Its antigen is as yet unknown.

This table comes from immunoSEQ multiplex PCR, and its TCRdb copy is limited to in-frame clones, with some not included. The repertoire holds hundreds of thousands of clones, approximately 84% seen once, with 0.95% to 1.5% in the top ten. The chain combines TRBV7-6 with TRBJ1-4; D is possibly TRBD1 (6 bases). The source of this sequence is a woman younger than 45 in good health and CMV-seropositive. Sequenced input: PBMCs. CDR3 protein: CASSQIGQFLNEKLFF. Here the CDR3 DNA reads TGTGCCAGCAGCCAGATAGGACAGTTCCTTAATGAAAAACTGTTTTTT.